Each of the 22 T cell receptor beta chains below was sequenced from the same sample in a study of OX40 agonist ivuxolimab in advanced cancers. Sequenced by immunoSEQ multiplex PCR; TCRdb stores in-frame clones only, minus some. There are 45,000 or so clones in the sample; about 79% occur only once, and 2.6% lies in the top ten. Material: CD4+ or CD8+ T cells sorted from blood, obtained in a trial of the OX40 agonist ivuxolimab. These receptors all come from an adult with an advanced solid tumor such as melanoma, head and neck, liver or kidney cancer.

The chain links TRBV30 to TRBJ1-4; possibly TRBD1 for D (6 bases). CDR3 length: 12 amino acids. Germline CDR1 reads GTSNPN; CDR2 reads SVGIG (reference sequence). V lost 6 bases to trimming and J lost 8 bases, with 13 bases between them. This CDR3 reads CACPSRGEKLFF. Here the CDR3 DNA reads TGTGCCTGCCCGAGCAGGGGAGAAAAACTGTTTTTT.

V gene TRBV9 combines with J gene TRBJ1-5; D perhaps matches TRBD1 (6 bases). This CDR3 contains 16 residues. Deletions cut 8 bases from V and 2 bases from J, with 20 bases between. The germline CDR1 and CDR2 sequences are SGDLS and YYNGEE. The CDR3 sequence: CARQGLFLVGNQPQHF. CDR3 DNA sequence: TGTGCCAGACAGGGATTATTCCTTGTGGGCAATCAGCCCCAGCATTTT.

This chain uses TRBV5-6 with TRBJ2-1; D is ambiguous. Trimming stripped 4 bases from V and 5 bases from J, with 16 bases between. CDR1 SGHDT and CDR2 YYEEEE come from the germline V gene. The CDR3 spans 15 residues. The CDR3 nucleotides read TGTGCCAGCAGCCTGATGGGGAACAACAACAATGAGCAGTTCTTC. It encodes CASSLMGNNNNEQFF.

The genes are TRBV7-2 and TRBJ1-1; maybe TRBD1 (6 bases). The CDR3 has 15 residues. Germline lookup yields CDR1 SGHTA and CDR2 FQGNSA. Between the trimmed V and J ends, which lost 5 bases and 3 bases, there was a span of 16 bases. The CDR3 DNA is TGTGCCAGCAGCAGCTTCCAGGGGAGGTACACTGAAGCTTTCTTT. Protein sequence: CASSSFQGRYTEAFF.

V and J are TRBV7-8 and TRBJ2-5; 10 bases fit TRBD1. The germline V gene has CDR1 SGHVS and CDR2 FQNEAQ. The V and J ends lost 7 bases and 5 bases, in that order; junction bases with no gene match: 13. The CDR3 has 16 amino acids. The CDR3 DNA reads TGTGCCAGCACCGCGAGGGTGACAGGGGGCAGGGAGACCCAGTACTTC. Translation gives CASTARVTGGRETQYF. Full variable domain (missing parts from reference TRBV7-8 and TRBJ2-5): GAGVSQSPRYKVAKRGQDVALRCDPISGHVSLFWYQQALGQGPEFLTYFQNEAQLDKSGLPSDRFFAERPEGSVSTLKIQRTQQEDSAVYLCASTARVTGGRETQYFGPGTRLLVL.

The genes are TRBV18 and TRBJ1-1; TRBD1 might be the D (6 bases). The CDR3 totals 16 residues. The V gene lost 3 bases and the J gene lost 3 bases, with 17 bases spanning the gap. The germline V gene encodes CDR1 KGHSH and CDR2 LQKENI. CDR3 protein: CASSPFSGTPYTEAFF. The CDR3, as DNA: TGTGCCAGCTCACCCTTTTCCGGGACACCTTACACTGAAGCTTTCTTT.

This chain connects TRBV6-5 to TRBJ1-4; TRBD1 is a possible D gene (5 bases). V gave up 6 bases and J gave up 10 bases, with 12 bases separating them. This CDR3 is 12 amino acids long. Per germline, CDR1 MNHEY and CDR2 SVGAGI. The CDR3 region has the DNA TGTGCCAGCAGCCGACCTCAGGGAAAACTGTTTTTT. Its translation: CASSRPQGKLFF.

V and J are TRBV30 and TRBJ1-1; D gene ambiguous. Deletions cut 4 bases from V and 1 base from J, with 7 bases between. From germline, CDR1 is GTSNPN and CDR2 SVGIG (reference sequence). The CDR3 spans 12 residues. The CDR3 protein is CAWTAENTEAFF. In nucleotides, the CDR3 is TGTGCCTGGACAGCAGAGAACACTGAAGCTTTCTTT.

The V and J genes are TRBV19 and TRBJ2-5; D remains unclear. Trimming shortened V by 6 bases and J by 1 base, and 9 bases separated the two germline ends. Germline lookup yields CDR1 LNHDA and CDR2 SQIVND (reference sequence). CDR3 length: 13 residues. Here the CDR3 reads CASSAGPQETQYF. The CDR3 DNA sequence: TGTGCCAGTAGCGCAGGTCCCCAAGAGACCCAGTACTTC.

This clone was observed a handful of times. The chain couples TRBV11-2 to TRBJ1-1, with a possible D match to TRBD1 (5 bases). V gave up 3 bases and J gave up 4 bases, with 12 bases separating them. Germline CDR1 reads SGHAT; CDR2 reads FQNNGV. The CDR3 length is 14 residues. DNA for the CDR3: TGTGCCAGCAGCTTGGAGGGGACGGGCACTGAAGCTTTCTTT. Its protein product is CASSLEGTGTEAFF.

As DNA, the CDR3 is TGTGCCAGCATCCAATGGAAGGGCGCCGGGGAGCTGTTTTTT. Amino acid sequence: CASIQWKGAGELFF. V gene TRBV6-7 combines with J gene TRBJ2-2, with unresolved D. TRBV6-7 is designated an ORF whose function remains uncertain. V was cut by 7 bases and J by 6 bases, with 15 bases left in between. This CDR3 region has 14 residues.

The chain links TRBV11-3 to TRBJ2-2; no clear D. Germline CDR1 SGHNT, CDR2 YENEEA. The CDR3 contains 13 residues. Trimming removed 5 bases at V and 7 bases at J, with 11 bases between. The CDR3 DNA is TGTGCCAGCAGCCCTCGGGCTTACGGGGAGCTGTTTTTT. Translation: CASSPRAYGELFF.

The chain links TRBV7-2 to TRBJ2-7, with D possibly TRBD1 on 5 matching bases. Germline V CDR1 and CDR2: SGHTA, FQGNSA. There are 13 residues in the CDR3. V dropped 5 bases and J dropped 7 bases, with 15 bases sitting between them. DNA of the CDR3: TGTGCCAGCAGCCCTGCCAGGGTGGGGGAGCAGTACTTC. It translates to CASSPARVGEQYF. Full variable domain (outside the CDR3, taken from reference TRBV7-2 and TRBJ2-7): GAGVSQSPSNKVTEKGKDVELRCDPISGHTALYWYRQSLGQGLEFLIYFQGNSAPDKSGLPSDRFSAERTGGSVSTLTIQRTQQEDSAVYLCASSPARVGEQYFGPGTRLTVT.

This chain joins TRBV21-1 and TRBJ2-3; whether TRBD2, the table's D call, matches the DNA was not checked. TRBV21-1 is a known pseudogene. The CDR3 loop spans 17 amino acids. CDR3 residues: CASSSPTTSGRGDTQYF. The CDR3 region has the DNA TGTGCCAGCAGCAGCCCAACGACTAGCGGGAGGGGAGATACGCAGTATTTT.

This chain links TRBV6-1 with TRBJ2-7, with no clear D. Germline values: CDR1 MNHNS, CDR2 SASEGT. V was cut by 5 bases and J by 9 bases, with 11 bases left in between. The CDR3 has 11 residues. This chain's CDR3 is CASSSAGGQYF. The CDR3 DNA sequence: TGTGCCAGCAGTTCGGCTGGCGGGCAGTACTTC.

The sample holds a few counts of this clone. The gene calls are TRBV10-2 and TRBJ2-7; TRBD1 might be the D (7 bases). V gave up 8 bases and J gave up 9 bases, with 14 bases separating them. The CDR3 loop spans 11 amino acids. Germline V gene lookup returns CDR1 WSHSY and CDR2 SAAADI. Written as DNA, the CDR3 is TGCGCCAGCCCGACAGGGACTGTGCAGTACTTC. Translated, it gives CASPTGTVQYF.

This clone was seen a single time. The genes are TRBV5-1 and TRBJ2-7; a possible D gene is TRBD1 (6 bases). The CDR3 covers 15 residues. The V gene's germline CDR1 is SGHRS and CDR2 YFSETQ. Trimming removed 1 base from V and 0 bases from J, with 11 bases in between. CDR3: CASSLSRDNSYEQYF. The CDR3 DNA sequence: TGCGCCAGCAGCTTGTCACGGGACAACTCCTACGAGCAGTACTTC. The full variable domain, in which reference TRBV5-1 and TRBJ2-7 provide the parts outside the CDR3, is KAGVTQTPRYLIKTRGQQVTLSCSPISGHRSVSWYQQTPGQGLQFLFEYFSETQRNKGNFPGRFSGRQFSNSRSEMNVSTLELGDSALYLCASSLSRDNSYEQYFGPGTRLTVT.

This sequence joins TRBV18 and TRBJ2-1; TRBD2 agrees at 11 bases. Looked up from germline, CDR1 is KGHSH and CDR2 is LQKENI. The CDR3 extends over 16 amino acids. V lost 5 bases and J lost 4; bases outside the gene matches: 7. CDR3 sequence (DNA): TGTGCCAGCTCAAAACTAGCGGGGGCAGATTACAATGAGCAGTTCTTC. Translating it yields CASSKLAGADYNEQFF.

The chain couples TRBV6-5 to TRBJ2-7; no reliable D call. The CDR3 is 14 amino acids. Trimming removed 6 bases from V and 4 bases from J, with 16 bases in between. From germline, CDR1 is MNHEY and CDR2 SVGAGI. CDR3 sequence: CASSETSPRYEQYF. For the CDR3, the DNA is TGTGCCAGCAGCGAAACCTCCCCCCGTTACGAGCAGTACTTC.

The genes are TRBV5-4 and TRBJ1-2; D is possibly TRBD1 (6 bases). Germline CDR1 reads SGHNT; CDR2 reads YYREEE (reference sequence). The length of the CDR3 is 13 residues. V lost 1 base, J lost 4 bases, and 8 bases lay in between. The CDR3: CASSLQQGYGYTF. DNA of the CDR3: TGTGCCAGCAGCTTGCAACAGGGCTATGGCTACACCTTC.

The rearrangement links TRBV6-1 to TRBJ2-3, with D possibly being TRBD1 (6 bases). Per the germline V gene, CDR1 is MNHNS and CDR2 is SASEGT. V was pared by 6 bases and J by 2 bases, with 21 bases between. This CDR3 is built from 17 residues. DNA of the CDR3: TGTGCCAGCAGCGAAAGGGGACACCTCAACCCCACAGATACGCAGTATTTT. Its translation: CASSERGHLNPTDTQYF.

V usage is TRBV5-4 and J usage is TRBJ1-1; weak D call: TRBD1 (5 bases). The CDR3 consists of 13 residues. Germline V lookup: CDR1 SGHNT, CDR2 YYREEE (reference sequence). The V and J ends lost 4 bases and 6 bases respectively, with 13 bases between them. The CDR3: CASSGAPEAEAFF. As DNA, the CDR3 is TGTGCCAGCAGCGGGGCCCCTGAAGCTGAAGCTTTCTTT.